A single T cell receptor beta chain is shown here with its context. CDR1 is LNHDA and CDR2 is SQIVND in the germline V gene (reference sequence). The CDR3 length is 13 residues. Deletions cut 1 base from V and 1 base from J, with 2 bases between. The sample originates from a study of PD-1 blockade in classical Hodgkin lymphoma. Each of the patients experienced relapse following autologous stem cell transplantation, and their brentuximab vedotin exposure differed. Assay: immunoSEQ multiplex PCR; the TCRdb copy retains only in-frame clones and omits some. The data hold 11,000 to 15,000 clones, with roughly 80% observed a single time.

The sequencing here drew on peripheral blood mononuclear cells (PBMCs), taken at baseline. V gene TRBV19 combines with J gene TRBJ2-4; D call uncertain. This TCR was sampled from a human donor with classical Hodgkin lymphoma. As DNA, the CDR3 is TGTGCCAGTAGTATAGGGGCCAAAAACATTCAGTACTTC. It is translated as CASSIGAKNIQYF.